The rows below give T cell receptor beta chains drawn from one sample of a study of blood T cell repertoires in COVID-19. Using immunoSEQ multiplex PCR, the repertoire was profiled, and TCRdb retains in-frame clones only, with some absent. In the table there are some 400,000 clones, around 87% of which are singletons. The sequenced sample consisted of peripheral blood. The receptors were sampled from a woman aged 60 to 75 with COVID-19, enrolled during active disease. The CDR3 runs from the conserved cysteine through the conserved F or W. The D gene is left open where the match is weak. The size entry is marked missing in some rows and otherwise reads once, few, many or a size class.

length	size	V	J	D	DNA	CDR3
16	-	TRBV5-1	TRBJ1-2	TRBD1	TGCGCCAGCAGCCACGCGACAGGGACCACAAACTATGGCTACACCTTC	CASSHATGTTNYGYTF
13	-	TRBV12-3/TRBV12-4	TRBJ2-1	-	TGTGCCACTGGGAGGGGGGGCCTTAATGAGCAGTTCTTC	CATGRGGLNEQFF
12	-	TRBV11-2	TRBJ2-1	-	TGTGCCAGCAGCTTAACGGTTAATGAGCAGTTCTTC	CASSLTVNEQFF
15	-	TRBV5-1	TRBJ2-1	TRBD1	TGCGCCAGCAGCTTGGTGCAGGGGGCATCCCATGAGCAGTTCTTC	CASSLVQGASHEQFF
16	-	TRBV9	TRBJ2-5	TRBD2	TGTGCCAGCAGCTCTCCTCCTAGCGGGGGGCAAGAGACCCAGTACTTC	CASSSPPSGGQETQYF
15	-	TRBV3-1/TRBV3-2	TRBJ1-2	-	TGTGCCAGCAGCCAAGATGTTCGGGGGAGCTATGGCTACACCTTC	CASSQDVRGSYGYTF
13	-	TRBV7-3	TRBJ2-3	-	TGTGCCAGCAGCACGAAGAGGAATAGCGCGCAGTATTTT	CASSTKRNSAQYF
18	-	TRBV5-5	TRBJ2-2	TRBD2	TGTGCCAGCAGCTTGGGTAGGACACTAGCGGCAAACACCGGGGAGCTGTTTTTT	CASSLGRTLAANTGELFF
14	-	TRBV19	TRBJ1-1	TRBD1	TGTGCCAGTAGTACGGACAGGGGTTTGACTGAAGCTTTCTTT	CASSTDRGLTEAFF
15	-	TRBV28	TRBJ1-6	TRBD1	TGTGCCAGCAGCCCAGGGGGCAGATATAATTCACCCCTCCACTTT	CASSPGGRYNSPLHF
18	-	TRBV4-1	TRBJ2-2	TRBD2	TGCGCCAGCAGCCAAGGGACTAGCGGGGGGTCGAACACCGGGGAGCTGTTTTTT	CASSQGTSGGSNTGELFF
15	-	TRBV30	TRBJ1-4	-	TGTGCCTGGAGTTTCGGCCGGGGGAGGAGTGAAAAACTGTTTTTT	CAWSFGRGRSEKLFF
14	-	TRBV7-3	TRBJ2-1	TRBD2	TGTGCCCGCGCCCTGGCGGGGGGGCTGAATGAGCAGTTCTTC	CARALAGGLNEQFF
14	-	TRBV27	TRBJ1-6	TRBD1	TGTGCCAGCAGTTCGGGACAGGGTAATTCACCCCTCCACTTT	CASSSGQGNSPLHF
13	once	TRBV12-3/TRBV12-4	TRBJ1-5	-	TGTGCCAGCAGTTTAGTAGGGGAAGGGCCCCAGCATTTT	CASSLVGEGPQHF
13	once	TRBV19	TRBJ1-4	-	TGTGCCAGTAGCGCGGGAGGGGACGAAAAACTGTTTTTT	CASSAGGDEKLFF
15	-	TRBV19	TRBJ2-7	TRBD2	TGTGCCAGTCCGCTAAACGCGGGGGGCTCCTACGAGCAGTACTTC	CASPLNAGGSYEQYF
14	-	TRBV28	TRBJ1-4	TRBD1	TGTGCCAGCAGTTCACAGGGGACGGATGAAAAACTGTTTTTT	CASSSQGTDEKLFF
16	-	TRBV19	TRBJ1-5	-	TGTGCCAGTAGTATAGGGGGCAGGGTAGGCAATCAGCCCCAGCATTTT	CASSIGGRVGNQPQHF
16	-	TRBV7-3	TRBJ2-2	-	TGTGCCAGCAGCCTAACAGCGGTTTCGAACACCGGGGAGCTGTTTTTT	CASSLTAVSNTGELFF
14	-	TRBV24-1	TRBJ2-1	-	TGTGCCACCAGTGGGGGCCTCGCCCCCTATGAGCAGTTCTTC	CATSGGLAPYEQFF
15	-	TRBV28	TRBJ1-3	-	TGTGCCAGCAGCCCCTCCGGGGGAGGAGGAAACACCATATATTTT	CASSPSGGGGNTIYF
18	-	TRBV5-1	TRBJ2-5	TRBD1	TGCGCCAGCAGCCAAAACAACCTCGGGACAGGGGACCAAGAGACCCAGTACTTC	CASSQNNLGTGDQETQYF
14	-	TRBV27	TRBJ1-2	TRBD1	TGTGCCAGCAGTCCCAACAGGGGCCTCTATGGCTACACCTTC	CASSPNRGLYGYTF
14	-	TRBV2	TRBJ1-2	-	TGTGCCAGCAATTCGGACAGCGTTAACTATGGCTACACCTTC	CASNSDSVNYGYTF
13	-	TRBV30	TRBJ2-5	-	TGTGCCTGGAAACCCACGGGGGTAGAGACCCAGTACTTC	CAWKPTGVETQYF
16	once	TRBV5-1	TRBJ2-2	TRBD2	TGCGCCAGCAGCTCGACTAGCGGGGGTGTAGGCGGGGAGCTGTTTTTT	CASSSTSGGVGGELFF
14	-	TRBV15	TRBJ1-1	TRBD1	TGTGCCACCGGACCCCAGGGGGTGTACACTGAAGCTTTCTTT	CATGPQGVYTEAFF
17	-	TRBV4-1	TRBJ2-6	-	TGCGCCAGCAGCCAATGGCAGGGCGGCTCTGGGGCCAACGTCCTGACTTTC	CASSQWQGGSGANVLTF
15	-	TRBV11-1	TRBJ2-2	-	TGTGCCAGCAGCTTATATGCGGGTAACACCGGGGAGCTGTTTTTT	CASSLYAGNTGELFF
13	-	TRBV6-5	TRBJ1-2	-	TGTGCCAGCAGTCGGGGGAAGGACTATGGCTACACCTTC	CASSRGKDYGYTF
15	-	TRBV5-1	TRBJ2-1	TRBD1	TGCGCCAGCAGCTTGGTGGGACAGTCCTACAATGAGCAGTTCTTC	CASSLVGQSYNEQFF
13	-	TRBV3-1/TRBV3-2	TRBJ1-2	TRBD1	TGTGCCAGCAGCCTTAGACAGGGGGATGGCTACACCTTC	CASSLRQGDGYTF
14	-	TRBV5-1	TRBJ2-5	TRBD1	TGCGCCAGCAACGACAGGGTGGATGGAGAGACCCAGTACTTC	CASNDRVDGETQYF
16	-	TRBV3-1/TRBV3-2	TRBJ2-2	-	TGTGCCAGCAGCTTAGCGGGACAGCTGAACACCGGGGAGCTGTTTTTT	CASSLAGQLNTGELFF
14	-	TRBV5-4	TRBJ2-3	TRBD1	TGTGCCAGCACGACCTCAGGGGGCGGAGATACGCAGTATTTT	CASTTSGGGDTQYF
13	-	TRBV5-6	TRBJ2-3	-	TGTGCCAGCAGCACCGGGACTTTGGATACGCAGTATTTT	CASSTGTLDTQYF
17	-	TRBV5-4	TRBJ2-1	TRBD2	TGTGCCAGCAGCATGACCCTGGGGGGGGGTCTGTTCCATGAGCAGTTCTTC	CASSMTLGGGLFHEQFF
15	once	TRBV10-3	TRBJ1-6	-	TGTGCCATCACCCCCAGCGGGGGGAGGGGTTCACCCCTCCACTTT	CAITPSGGRGSPLHF
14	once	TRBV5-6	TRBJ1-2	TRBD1	TGTGCCAGCAGCGCTAAGGGACAGAACTATGGCTACACCTTC	CASSAKGQNYGYTF
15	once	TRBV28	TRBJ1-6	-	TGTGCCAGCAGACAGGACGGTCGTCCTACTTCACCCCTCCACTTT	CASRQDGRPTSPLHF
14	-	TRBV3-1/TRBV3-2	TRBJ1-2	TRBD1	TGTGCCAGCAGCAGGACTGGGACAGTCTATGGCTACACCTTC	CASSRTGTVYGYTF
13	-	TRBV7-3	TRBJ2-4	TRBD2	TGTGCCAGCAGCTTAGGACTAGGGAACATTCAGTACTTC	CASSLGLGNIQYF
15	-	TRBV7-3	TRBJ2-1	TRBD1	TGTGCCAGCAGCGCACAGGGGAGCTCCTACAATGAGCAGTTCTTC	CASSAQGSSYNEQFF
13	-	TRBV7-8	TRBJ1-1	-	TGTGCCAGCAGCTTTACAGGGACATTCGAAGCTTTCTTT	CASSFTGTFEAFF
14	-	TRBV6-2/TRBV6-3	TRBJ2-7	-	TGTGCCAGCAGCCACTCGAGGGTTAGCGACGAGCAGTACTTC	CASSHSRVSDEQYF
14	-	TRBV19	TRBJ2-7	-	TGTGCCAGTAGTTCCCAGGGAAATAGTTACGAGCAGTACTTC	CASSSQGNSYEQYF